This T cell receptor (beta chain) was identified in a study of beta chain features in type 1 diabetes. Study-wide results and caveats: Shortening that was moderate but significant affected the TCRB CDR3s of Type 1 diabetes patients in all four CD4+ subsets.

Concerning this clone itself: Its antigen is not known.

Sequencing targeted expressed TCRB transcripts, as all isolated RNA had been reverse transcribed. Produced via immunoSEQ multiplex PCR; TCRdb's table is partial and in-frame only. The data contain 300,000 to 350,000 clones, about a tenth of them singletons. The CDR3 is 17 residues long. Per germline, CDR1 SGDLS and CDR2 YYNGEE. V was cut by 4 bases and J by 1 base, with 19 bases left in between. The sample was central memory CD4+ T cells from blood. The origin of this receptor is a man aged 30 to 45 with type 1 diabetes. The J gene is TRBJ2-3, the V gene TRBV9; D is unresolved. CDR3 nucleotide sequence: TGTGCCAGCAGCCCCAGTCGGCCATTAGGCCGCACAGATACGCAGTATTTT. Its translation is CASSPSRPLGRTDTQYF.